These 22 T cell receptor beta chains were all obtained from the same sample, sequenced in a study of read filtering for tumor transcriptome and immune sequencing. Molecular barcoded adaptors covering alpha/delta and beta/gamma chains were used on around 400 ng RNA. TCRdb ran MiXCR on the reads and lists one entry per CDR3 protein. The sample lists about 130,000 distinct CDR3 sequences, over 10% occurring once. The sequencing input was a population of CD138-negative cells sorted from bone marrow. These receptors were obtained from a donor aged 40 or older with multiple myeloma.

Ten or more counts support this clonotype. CDR3 nucleotide sequence: TGTGCCAGCTCTGGCGGGAGTGGCACAGATACGCAGTATTTT. Translating it yields CASSGGSGTDTQYF. The J gene is TRBJ2-3, the V gene TRBV18, with 7 bases fitting TRBD2. Germline V CDR1 and CDR2: KGHSH, LQKENI. The CDR3 runs 14 residues. With 6 bases clipped from V and 1 base from J, the junction kept 4 bases outside the gene matches.

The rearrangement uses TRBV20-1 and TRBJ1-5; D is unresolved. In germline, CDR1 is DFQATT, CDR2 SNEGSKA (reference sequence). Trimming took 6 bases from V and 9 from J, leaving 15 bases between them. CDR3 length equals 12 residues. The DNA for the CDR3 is TGCAGTGCCCTTGTCGGGGTTCGGCCCCAGCATTTT. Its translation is CSALVGVRPQHF.

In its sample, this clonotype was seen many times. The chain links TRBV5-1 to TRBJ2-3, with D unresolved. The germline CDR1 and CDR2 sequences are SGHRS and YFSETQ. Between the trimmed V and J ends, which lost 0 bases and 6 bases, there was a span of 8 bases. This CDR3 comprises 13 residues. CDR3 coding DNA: TGCGCCAGCAGCTTGGAAGTCGCTGATACGCAGTATTTT. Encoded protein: CASSLEVADTQYF. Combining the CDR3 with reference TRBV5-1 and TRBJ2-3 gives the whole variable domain KAGVTQTPRYLIKTRGQQVTLSCSPISGHRSVSWYQQTPGQGLQFLFEYFSETQRNKGNFPGRFSGRQFSNSRSEMNVSTLELGDSALYLCASSLEVADTQYFGPGTRLTVL.

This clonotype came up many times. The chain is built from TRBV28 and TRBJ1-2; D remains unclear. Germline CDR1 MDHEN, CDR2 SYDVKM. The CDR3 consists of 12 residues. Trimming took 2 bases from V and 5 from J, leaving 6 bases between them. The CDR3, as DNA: TGTGCCAGCAGTTTAACAGTGTATGGCTACACCTTC. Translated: CASSLTVYGYTF.

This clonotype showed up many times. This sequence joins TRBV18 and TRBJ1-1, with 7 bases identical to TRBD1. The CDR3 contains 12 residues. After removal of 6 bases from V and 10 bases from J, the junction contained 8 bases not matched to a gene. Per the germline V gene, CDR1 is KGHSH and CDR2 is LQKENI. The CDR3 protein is CASSLDREGAFF. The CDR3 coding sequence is TGTGCCAGCTCGCTTGACAGGGAGGGAGCTTTCTTT.

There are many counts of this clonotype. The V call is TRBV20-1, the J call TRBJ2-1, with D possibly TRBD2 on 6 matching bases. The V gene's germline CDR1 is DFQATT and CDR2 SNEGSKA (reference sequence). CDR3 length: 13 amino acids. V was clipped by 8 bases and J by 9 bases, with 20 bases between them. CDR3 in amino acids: CSSQGIGSSEQFF. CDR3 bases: TGCAGTTCTCAAGGGATCGGGAGTAGTGAGCAGTTCTTC.

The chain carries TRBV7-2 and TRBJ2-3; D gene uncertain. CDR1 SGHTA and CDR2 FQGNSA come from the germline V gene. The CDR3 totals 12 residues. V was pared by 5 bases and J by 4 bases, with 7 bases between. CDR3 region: CASSRAADTQYF. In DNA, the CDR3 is TGTGCCAGCAGCCGCGCGGCAGATACGCAGTATTTT.

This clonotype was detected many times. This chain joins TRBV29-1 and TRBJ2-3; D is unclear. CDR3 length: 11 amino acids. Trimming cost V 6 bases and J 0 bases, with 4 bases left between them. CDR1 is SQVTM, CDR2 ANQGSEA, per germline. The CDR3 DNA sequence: TGCAGCGTCGACAGCACAGATACGCAGTATTTT. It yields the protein CSVDSTDTQYF.

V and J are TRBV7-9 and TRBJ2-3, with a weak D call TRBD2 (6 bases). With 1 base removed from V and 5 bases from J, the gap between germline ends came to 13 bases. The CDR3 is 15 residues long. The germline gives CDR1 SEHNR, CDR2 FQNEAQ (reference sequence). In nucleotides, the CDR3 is TGTGCCAGCAGCTTAGAGGGCCTCGGGGGAGATACGCAGTATTTT. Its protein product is CASSLEGLGGDTQYF.

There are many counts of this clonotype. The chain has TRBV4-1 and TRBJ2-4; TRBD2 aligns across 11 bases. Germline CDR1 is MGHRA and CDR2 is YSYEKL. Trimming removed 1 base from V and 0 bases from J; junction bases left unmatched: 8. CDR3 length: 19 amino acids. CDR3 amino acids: CASSQATSGGTGAKNIQYF. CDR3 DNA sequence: TGCGCCAGCAGCCAAGCTACTAGCGGGGGAACCGGAGCCAAAAACATTCAGTACTTC.

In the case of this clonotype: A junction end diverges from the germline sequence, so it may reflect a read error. The CDR3 DNA follows: TGCAGTGCTAGAATCCCGGCAGGGGGCCTCTCTGGAAATACCATATATTTT. Its translation is CSARIPAGGLSGNTIYF. The genes are TRBV20-1 and TRBJ1-3; 8 nucleotides line up with TRBD1. Per germline, CDR1 DFQATT and CDR2 SNEGSKA (reference sequence). CDR3 length equals 17 residues.

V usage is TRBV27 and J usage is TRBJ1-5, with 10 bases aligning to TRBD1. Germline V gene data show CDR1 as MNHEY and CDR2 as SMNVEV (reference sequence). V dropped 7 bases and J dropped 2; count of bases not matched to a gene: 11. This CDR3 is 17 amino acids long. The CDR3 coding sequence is TGTGCCAGCAAAACAGGGACAGGGGCGTACGGCAATCAGCCCCAGCATTTT. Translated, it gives CASKTGTGAYGNQPQHF.

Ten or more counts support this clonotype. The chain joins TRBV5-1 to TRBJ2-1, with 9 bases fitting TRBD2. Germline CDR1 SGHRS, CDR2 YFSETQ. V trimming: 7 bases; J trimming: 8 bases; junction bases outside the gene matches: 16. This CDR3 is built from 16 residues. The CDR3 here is CASSPIVAGGPHEQFF. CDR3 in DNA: TGCGCCAGCTCACCGATTGTGGCGGGAGGGCCCCATGAGCAGTTCTTC.

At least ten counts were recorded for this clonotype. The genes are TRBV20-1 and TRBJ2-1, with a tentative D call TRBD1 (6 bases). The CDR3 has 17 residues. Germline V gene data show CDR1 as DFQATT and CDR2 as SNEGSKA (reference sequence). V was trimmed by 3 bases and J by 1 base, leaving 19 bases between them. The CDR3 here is CSARDSFSSFSYNEQFF. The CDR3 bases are TGCAGTGCTAGGGACAGCTTTTCCTCGTTTTCCTACAATGAGCAGTTCTTC.

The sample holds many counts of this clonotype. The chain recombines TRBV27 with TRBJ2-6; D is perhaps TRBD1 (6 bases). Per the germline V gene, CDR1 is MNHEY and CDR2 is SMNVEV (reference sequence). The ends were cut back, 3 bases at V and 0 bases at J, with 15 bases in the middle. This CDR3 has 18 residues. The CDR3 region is CASSLRGRGTSGANVLTF. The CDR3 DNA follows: TGTGCCAGCAGTTTGAGGGGCAGGGGAACCTCTGGGGCCAACGTCCTGACTTTC.

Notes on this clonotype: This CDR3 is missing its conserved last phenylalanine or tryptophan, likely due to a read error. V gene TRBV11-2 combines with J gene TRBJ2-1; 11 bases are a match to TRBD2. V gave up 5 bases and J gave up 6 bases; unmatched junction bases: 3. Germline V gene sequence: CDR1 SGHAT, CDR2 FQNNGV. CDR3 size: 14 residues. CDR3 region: CASSLGLAGNEQFL. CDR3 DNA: TGTGCCAGCAGCCTCGGACTAGCGGGCAATGAGCAGTTCCTC.

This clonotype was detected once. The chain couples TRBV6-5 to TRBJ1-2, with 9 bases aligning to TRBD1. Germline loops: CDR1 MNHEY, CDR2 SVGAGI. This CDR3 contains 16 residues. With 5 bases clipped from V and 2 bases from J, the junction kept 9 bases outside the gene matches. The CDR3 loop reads CASSPGRTGENYGYTF. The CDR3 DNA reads TGTGCCAGCAGTCCGGGCCGGACAGGGGAGAACTATGGCTACACCTTC.

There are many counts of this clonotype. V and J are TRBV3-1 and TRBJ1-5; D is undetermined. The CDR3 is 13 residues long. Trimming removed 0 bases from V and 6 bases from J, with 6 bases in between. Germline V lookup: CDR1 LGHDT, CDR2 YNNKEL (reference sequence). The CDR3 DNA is TGTGCCAGCAGCCAAGAATTGAGTCAGCCCCAGCATTTT. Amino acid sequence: CASSQELSQPQHF.

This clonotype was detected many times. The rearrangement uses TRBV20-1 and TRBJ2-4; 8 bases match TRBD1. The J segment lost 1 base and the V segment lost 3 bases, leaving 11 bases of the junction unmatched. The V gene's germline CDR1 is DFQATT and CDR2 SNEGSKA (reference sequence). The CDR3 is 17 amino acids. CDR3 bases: TGCAGTGCTAGTCCCGATAACAGGGGGGTGGCCAAAAACATTCAGTACTTC. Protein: CSASPDNRGVAKNIQYF.

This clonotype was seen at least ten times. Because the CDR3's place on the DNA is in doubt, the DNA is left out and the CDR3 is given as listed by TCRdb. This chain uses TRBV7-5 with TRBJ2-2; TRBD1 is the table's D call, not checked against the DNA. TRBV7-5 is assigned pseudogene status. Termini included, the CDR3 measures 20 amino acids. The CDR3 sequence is CISVPEATTRDRVWTGELFF.

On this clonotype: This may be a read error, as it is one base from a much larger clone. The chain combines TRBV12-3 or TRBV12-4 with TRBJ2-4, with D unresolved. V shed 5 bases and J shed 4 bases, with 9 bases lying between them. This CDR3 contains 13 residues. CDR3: CASSILGKNIQYF. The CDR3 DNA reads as TGTGCCAGCAGTATTCTTGGGAAAAACATTCAGTACTTC.

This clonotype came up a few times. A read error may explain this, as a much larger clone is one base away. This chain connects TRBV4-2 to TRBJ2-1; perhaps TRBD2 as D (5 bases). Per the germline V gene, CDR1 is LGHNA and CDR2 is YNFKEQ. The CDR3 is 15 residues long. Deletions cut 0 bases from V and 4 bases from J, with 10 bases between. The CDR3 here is CASSQEIERYNEQFF. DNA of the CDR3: TGTGCCAGCAGCCAAGAGATCGAGCGGTACAATGAGCAGTTCTTC.